The T cell receptor beta chain described here comes from a study of T cells in Graves' hyperthyroidism and ophthalmopathy. Background on the study: Sampling of peripheral blood happened at initial diagnosis, prior to any treatment.

Researchers took RNA transcripts and amplified the TCR beta CDR3 regions from them. Using the HTBI primer set, a first-round RT-PCR was run on the TCR CDR3. TCRdb analysed the multiplex PCR reads with MiXCR anew, one entry per CDR3 protein. The sample yields under 550,000 distinct CDR3 sequences, nearly 20% seen once. V was trimmed by 2 bases and J by 1 base, leaving 12 bases between them. This CDR3 region has 17 residues. Germline lookup yields CDR1 SGHVS and CDR2 FQNEAQ. Whole-study findings and limits: The model forecast ophthalmopathy, anticipating it by a median around 6.9 months before onset. Among thyroid clonotypes expanded above 0.001, most also appeared in blood.

About this clonotype itself: Antigen: not known.

An approximately 9.8 ml volume of fresh peripheral blood provided the PBMCs. The origin of this receptor is a middle-aged man with Graves' ophthalmopathy. The chain uses TRBV7-8 and TRBJ2-6; tentatively, D is TRBD2 (5 bases). The sequenced sample was blood. The CDR3 loop reads CASSLKNRGSGANVLTF. As DNA, the CDR3 is TGTGCCAGCAGCTTAAAAAACCGGGGATCTGGGGCCAACGTCCTGACTTTC.